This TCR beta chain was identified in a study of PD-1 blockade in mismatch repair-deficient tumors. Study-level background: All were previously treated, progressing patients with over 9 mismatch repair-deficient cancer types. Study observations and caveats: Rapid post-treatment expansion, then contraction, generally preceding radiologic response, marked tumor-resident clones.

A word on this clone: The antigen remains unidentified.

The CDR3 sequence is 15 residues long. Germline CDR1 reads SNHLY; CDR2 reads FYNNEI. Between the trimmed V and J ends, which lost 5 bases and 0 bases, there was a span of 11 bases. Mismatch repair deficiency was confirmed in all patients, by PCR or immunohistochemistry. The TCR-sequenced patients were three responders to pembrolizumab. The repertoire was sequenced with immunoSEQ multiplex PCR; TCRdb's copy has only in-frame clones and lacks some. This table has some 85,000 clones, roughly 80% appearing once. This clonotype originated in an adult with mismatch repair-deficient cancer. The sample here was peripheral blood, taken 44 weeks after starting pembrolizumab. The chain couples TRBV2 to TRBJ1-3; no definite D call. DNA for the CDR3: TGTGCCAGCAGTCCATTGACGGGCTCTGGAAACACCATATATTTT. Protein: CASSPLTGSGNTIYF.